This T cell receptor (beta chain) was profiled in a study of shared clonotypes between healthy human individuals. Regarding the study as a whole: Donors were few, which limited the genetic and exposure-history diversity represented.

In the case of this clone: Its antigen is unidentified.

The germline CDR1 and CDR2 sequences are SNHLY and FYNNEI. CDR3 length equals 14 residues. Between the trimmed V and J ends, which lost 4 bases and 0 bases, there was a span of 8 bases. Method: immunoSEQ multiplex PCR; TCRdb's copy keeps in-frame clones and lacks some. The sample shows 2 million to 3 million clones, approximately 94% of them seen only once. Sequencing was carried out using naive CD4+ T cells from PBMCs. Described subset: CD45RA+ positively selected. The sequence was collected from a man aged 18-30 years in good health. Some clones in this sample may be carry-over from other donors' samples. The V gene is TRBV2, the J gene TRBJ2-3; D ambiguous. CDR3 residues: CASSVGLSTDTQYF. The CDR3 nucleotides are TGTGCCAGCAGTGTAGGGCTGAGCACAGATACGCAGTATTTT.